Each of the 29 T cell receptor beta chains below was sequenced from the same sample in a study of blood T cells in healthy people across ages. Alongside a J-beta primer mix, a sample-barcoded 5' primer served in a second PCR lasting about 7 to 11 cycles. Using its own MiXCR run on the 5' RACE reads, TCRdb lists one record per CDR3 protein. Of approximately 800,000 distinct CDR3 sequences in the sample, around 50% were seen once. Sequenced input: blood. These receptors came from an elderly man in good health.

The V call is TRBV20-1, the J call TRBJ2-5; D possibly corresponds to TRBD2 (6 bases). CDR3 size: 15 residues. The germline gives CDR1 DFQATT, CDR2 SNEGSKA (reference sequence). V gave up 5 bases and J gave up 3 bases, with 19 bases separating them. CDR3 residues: CSAFRGDSIKETQYF. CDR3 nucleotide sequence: TGCAGTGCTTTTAGAGGGGACTCGATTAAAGAGACCCAGTACTTC.

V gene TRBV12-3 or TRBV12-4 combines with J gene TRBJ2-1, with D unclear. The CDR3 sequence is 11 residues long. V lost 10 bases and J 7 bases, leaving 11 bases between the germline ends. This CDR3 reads CATSYTNEQFF. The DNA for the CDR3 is TGTGCCACCTCTTATACGAATGAGCAGTTCTTC.

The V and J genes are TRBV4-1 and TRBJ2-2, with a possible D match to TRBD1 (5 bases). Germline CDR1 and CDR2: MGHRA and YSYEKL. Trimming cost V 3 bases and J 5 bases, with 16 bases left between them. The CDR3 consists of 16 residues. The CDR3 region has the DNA TGCGCCAGCAGCCACTCATTTCTTGGACAAACCGGGGAGCTGTTTTTT. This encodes CASSHSFLGQTGELFF.

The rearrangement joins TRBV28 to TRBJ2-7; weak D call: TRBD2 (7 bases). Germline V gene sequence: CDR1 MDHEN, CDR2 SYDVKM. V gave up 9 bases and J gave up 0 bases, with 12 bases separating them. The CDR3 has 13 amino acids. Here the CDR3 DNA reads TGTGCCAGTGGGGGCGGGAGCTCCTACGAGCAGTACTTC. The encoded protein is CASGGGSSYEQYF.

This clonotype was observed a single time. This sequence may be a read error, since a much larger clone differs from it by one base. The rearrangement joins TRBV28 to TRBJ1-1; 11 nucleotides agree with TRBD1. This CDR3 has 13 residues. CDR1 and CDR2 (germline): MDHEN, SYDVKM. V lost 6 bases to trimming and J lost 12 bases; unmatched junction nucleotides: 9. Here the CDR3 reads CASRLADRGRTFF. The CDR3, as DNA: TGTGCCAGCAGGTTAGCGGACAGGGGGCGAACTTTCTTT.

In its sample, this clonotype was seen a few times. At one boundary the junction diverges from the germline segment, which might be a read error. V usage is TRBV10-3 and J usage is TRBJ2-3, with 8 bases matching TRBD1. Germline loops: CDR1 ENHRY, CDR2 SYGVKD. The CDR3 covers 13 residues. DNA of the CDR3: TGTGCCGTCAGACAGGGGAGCACAGATACGCAGTATTTT. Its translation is CAVRQGSTDTQYF.

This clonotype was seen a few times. The CDR3 bases are TGTGCCAGCAGATGGACAGGGGGGTCGAGATCCTCTGGAAACACCATATATTTT. This sequence encodes CASRWTGGSRSSGNTIYF. The chain couples TRBV12-3 or TRBV12-4 to TRBJ1-3; 10 nucleotides agree with TRBD1. The J segment lost 0 bases and the V segment lost 6 bases, leaving 11 bases of the junction unmatched. This CDR3 has 18 residues.

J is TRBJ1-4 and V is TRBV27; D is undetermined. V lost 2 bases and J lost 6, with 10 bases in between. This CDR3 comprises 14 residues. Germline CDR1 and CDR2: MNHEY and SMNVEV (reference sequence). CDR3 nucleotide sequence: TGTGCCAGCAGTTTACCGGGGTCCGATGAAAAACTGTTTTTT. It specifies CASSLPGSDEKLFF.

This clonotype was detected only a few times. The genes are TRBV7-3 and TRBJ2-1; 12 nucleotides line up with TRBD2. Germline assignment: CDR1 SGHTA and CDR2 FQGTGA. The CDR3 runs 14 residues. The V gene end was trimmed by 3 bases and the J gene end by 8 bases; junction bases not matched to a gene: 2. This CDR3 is CASSLTSGSHEQFF. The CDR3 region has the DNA TGTGCCAGCAGCTTGACTAGCGGGAGCCATGAGCAGTTCTTC.

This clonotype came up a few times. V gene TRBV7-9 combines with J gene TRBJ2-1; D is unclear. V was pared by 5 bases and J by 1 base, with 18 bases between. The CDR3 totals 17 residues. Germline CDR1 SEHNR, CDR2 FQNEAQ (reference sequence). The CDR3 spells CASSIPGRSSSYNEQFF. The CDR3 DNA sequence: TGTGCCAGCAGCATCCCGGGCCGGTCATCATCCTACAATGAGCAGTTCTTC.

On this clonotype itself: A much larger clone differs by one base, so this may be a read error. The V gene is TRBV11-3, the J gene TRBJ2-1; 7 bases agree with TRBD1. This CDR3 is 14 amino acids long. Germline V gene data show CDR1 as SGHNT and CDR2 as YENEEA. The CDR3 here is CACSPGQASDEQFF. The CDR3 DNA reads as TGTGCCTGCAGCCCCGGACAGGCAAGCGATGAGCAGTTCTTC.

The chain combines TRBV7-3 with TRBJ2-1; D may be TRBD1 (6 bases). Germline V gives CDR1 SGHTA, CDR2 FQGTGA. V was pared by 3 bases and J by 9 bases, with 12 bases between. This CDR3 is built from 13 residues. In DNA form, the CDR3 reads TGTGCCAGCAGCTTTACAGGGTTCGTTGAGCAGTTCTTC. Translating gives CASSFTGFVEQFF.

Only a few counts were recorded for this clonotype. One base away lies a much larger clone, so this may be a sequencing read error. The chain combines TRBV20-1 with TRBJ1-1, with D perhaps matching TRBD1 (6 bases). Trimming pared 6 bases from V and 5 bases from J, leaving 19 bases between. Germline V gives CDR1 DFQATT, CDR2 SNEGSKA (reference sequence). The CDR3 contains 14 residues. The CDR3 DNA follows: TGCAGTGCCCTCAGATTGACAGGAGGAACTGAAGCTTTCTTT. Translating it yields CSALRLTGGTEAFF.

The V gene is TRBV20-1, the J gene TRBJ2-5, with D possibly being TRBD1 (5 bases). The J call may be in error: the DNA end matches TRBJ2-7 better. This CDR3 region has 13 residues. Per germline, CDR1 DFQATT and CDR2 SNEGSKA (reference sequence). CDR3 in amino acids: CSARGVGVYEQYF. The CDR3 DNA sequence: TGCAGTGCTAGAGGGGTAGGGGTGTACGAGCAGTACTTC.

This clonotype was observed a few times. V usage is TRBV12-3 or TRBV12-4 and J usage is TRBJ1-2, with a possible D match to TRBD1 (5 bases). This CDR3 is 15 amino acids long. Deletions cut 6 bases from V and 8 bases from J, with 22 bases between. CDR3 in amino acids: CASSSQGVSRGGYTF. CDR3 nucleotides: TGTGCCAGCAGCAGTCAGGGCGTCAGCCGGGGGGGCTACACCTTC.

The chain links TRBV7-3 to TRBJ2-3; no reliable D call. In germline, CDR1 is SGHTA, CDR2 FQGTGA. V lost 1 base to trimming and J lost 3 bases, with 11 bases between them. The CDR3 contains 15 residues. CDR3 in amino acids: CASSLIGGETDTQYF. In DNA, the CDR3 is TGTGCCAGCAGCTTAATTGGCGGTGAAACAGATACGCAGTATTTT. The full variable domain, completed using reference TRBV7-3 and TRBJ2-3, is GAGVSQTPSNKVTEKGKYVELRCDPISGHTALYWYRQSLGQGPEFLIYFQGTGAADDSGLPNDRFFAVRPEGSVSTLKIQRTERGDSAVYLCASSLIGGETDTQYFGPGTRLTVL.

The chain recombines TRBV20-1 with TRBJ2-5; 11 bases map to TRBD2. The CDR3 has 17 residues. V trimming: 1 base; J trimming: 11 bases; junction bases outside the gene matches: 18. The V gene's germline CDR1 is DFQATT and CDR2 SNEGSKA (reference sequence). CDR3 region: CSARATSGSRTYNEQYF. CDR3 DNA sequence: TGCAGTGCTAGAGCTACTAGCGGGAGTAGGACCTACAATGAGCAGTACTTC.

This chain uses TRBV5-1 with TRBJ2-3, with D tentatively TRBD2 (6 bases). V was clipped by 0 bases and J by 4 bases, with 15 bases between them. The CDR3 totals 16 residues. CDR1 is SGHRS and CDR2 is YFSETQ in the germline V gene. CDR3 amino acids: CASSLDGLARSDTQYF. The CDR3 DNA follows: TGCGCCAGCAGCTTGGACGGGCTAGCGCGGTCAGATACGCAGTATTTT.

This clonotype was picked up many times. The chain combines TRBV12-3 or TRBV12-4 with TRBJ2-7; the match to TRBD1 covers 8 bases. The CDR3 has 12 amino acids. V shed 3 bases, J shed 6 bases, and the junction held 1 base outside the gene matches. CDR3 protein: CASSFTGGEQYF. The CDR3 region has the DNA TGTGCCAGCAGTTTCACAGGGGGCGAGCAGTACTTC.

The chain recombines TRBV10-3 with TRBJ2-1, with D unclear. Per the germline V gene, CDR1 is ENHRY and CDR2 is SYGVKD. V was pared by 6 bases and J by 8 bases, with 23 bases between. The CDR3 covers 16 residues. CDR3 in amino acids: CAISRPTSAHTDEQFF. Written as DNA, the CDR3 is TGTGCCATCAGCCGTCCGACCTCGGCACACACTGATGAGCAGTTCTTC.

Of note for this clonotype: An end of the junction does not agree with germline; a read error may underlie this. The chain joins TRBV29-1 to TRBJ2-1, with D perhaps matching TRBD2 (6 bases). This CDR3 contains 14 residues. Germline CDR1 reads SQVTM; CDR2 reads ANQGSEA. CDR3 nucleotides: TGCAGCGTTGAGCGGGGACGGCTAGGAAATGTGCAGTTCTTC. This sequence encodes CSVERGRLGNVQFF.

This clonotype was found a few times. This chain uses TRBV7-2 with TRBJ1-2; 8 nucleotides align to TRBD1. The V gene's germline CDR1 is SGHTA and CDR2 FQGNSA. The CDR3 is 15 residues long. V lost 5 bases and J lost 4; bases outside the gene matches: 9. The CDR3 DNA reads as TGTGCCAGCAGCCCAGGACAGGGTGGAACCTATGGCTACACCTTC. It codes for CASSPGQGGTYGYTF. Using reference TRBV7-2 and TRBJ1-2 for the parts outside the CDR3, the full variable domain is GAGVSQSPSNKVTEKGKDVELRCDPISGHTALYWYRQSLGQGLEFLIYFQGNSAPDKSGLPSDRFSAERTGGSVSTLTIQRTQQEDSAVYLCASSPGQGGTYGYTFGSGTRLTVV.

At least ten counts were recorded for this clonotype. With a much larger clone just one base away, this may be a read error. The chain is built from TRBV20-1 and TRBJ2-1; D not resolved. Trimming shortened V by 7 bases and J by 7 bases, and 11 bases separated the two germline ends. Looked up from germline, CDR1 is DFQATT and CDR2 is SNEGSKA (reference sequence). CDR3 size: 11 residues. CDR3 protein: CSGKIVNEQFF. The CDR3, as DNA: TGCAGTGGTAAAATAGTTAATGAGCAGTTCTTC.

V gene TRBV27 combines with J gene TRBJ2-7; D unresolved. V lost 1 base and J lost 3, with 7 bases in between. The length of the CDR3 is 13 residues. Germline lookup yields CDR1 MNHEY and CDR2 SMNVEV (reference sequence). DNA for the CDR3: TGTGCCAGCAGTTTATTTAGGGACTACGAGCAGTACTTC. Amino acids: CASSLFRDYEQYF.

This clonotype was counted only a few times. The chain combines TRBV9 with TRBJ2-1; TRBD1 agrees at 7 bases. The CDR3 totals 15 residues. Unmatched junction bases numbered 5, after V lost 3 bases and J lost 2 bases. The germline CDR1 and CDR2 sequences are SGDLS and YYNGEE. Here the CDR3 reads CASSDTGEPYNEQFF. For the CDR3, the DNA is TGTGCCAGCAGCGACACAGGGGAGCCCTACAATGAGCAGTTCTTC.

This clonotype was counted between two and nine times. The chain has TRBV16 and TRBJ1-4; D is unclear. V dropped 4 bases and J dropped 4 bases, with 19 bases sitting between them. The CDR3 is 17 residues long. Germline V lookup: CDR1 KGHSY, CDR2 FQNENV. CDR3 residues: CASSPDPRTDFNEKLFF. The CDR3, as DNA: TGTGCCAGCAGCCCCGACCCCCGGACGGACTTTAATGAAAAACTGTTTTTT.

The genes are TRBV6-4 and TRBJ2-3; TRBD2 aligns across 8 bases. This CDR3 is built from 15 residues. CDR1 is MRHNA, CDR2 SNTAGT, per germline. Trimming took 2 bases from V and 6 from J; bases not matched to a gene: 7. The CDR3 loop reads CASSDVTGGSDTQYF. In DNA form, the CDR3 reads TGTGCCAGCAGTGACGTGACGGGAGGGTCGGATACGCAGTATTTT.

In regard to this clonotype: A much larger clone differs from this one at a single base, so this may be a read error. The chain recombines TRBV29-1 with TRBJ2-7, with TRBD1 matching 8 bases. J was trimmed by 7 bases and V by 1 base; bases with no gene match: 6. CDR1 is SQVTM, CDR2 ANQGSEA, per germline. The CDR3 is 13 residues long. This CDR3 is CSVEVTGVNEQYF. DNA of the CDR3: TGCAGCGTTGAAGTGACAGGGGTCAATGAGCAGTACTTC.

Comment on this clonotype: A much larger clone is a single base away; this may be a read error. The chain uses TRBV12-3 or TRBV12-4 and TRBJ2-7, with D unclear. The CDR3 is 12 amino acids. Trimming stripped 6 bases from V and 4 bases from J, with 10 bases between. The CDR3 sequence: CASRLEEYEQYF. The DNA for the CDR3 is TGTGCCAGCAGATTGGAAGAGTACGAGCAGTACTTC.